This T cell receptor beta chain comes out of a study of T cell clonality in common variable immunodeficiency. This clone was seen ten or more times. Its antigen remains unidentified. Its ends do not fully match the called genes, so a read error is possible. The read comes to an end 3 residues before the CDR3 does, leaving the germline J gene to fill in the end. There are 13 residues in the CDR3. CDR1 is SEHNR, CDR2 FQNEAQ, per germline (reference sequence). Study-wide results and limits: Shared TCRbeta clones were fewer between CVID subjects than controls. CVID subjects had higher TCRbeta clonality than healthy controls, most marked in about a third.

The protocol was immunoSEQ multiplex PCR, while the TCRdb copy is restricted to in-frame clones and leaves out a portion. The repertoire consists of tens of thousands of clones, none detected only once. Sequencing input: peripheral blood mononuclear cells. V usage is TRBV7-9 and J usage is TRBJ2-1, with 11 bases matching TRBD2. The sequence was collected from a person aged 18 to 69 in good health. Partial CDR3 DNA: TGTACCAGCAGCTTAACTAGCGGGAGTGAG. Translation: CTSSLTSGSE. From start to end, the CDR3 is CTSSLTSGSEQFF.